This T cell receptor beta chain emerged from a study of cytomegalovirus exposure and HLA in healthy donors. Findings of the study overall: In all likelihood, a cluster of highly shared sequence variants was a sequencing artifact.

The CDR3 consists of 14 residues. The V gene lost 3 bases and the J gene lost 6 bases, with 14 bases spanning the gap. The germline V gene has CDR1 KGHSH and CDR2 LQKENI. In the PCR, 60 Vbeta and 13 Jbeta primers were used. Clones were read by immunoSEQ multiplex PCR, and TCRdb kept only the in-frame ones, dropping some. The data show some 65,000 clones, with 60% to 80% seen just once and approximately 2.9% held by the top ten. To note about this clone: Antigen: not known.

The clonotype was recovered from a girl between 10 and 17 years old in good health and CMV-seropositive. This chain connects TRBV18 to TRBJ1-2; TRBD1 might be the D (5 bases). Sequenced material: PBMCs. The CDR3, as DNA: TGTGCCAGCTCACCGTGGGGCAGGGAAAATGGCTACACCTTC. Translation: CASSPWGRENGYTF.